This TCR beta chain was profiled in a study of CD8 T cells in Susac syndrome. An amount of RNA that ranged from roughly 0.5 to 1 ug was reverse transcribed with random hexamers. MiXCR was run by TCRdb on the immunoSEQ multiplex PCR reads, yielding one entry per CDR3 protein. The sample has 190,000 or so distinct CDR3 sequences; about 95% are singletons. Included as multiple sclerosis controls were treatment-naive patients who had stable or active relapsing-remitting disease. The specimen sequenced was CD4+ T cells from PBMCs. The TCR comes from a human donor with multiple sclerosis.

The CDR3 DNA reads as TGCAGCGTTGTTCTCGGCCAGGGGGTCTACGAGCAGTACTTC. It translates to CSVVLGQGVYEQYF. The chain links TRBV29-1 to TRBJ2-7; 7 bases are a match to TRBD1. Germline-derived CDR1 and CDR2 are SQVTM and ANQGSEA. With V trimmed by 4 bases and J by 3 bases, 9 bases remained unmatched. This CDR3 spans 14 amino acids.